The 22 T cell receptor beta chains below come from one sample, sequenced in a study of blood T cell repertoires in COVID-19. Assay used: immunoSEQ multiplex PCR; TCRdb lists only in-frame clones, some missing. The table lists almost 250,000 clones, roughly 83% of them singletons, with approximately 5% in the top ten. Sequencing used peripheral blood. These receptors were taken from an elderly woman with COVID-19, enrolled during active disease.

The genes are TRBV3-1 (or the pseudogene TRBV3-2) and TRBJ1-5; D ambiguous. With 4 bases removed from V and 0 bases from J, the gap between germline ends came to 10 bases. The CDR3 sequence is 15 residues long. Germline-derived CDR1 and CDR2 are LGHDT and YNNKEL (reference sequence). CDR3: CASSPSIFSNQPQHF. The CDR3 nucleotides are TGTGCCAGCAGCCCCAGTATCTTTAGCAATCAGCCCCAGCATTTT.

This chain joins TRBV6-4 and TRBJ1-2; D is possibly TRBD1 (6 bases). Germline V gene lookup returns CDR1 MRHNA and CDR2 SNTAGT. V gave up 5 bases and J gave up 6 bases, with 19 bases separating them. The CDR3 is made up of 15 amino acids. CDR3 nucleotides: TGTGCCAGCAGTCCGTACGGGACATCCATTAATGGCTACACCTTC. Its translation is CASSPYGTSINGYTF.

The chain employs TRBV11-2 and TRBJ1-1, with D possibly being TRBD1 (6 bases). Trimming cost V 6 bases and J 4 bases, with 15 bases left between them. Germline V CDR1 and CDR2: SGHAT, FQNNGV. The CDR3 totals 14 residues. CDR3 in DNA: TGTGCCAGCAGTCCAGACAGGCTACGCACTGAAGCTTTCTTT. Translated, it gives CASSPDRLRTEAFF.

The gene calls are TRBV6-2 or TRBV6-3 and TRBJ2-5; 11 positions agree with TRBD1. The V gene end was trimmed by 6 bases and the J gene end by 5 bases; junction bases not matched to a gene: 8. Germline V gives CDR1 MNHEY, CDR2 SVGEGT. There are 15 residues in the CDR3. The CDR3 spells CASSRRTGGGETQYF. CDR3 bases: TGTGCCAGCAGCCGCCGGACAGGGGGCGGTGAGACCCAGTACTTC.

Only one count was recorded for this clone. The junction departs from the called germline gene at one end, perhaps through a read error. This chain connects TRBV6-5 to TRBJ1-6; 7 bases are shared with TRBD1. This CDR3 spans 14 amino acids. Germline V gives CDR1 MNHEY, CDR2 SVGAGI. In DNA form, the CDR3 reads TGTGCCAGCCGCGAACTCTTACAGACAGGGAACCCTTACTTT. As protein: CASRELLQTGNPYF.

There are a few counts of this clone. This sample includes further DNA sequences coding for the same CDR3. The J gene is TRBJ1-6, the V gene TRBV6-5; weak D call: TRBD1 (6 bases). CDR3 size: 13 residues. With 5 bases removed from V and 8 bases from J, the gap between germline ends came to 10 bases. From germline, CDR1 is MNHEY and CDR2 SVGAGI. CDR3 protein: CASSTGRDSPLHF. DNA of the CDR3: TGTGCCAGCAGTACAGGGAGAGATTCACCCCTCCACTTT.

The chain joins TRBV18 to TRBJ2-5, with D perhaps TRBD1 (6 bases). The CDR3 covers 14 residues. The V end was cut by 6 bases, the J end by 1 base, with 12 bases between. Germline-derived CDR1 and CDR2 are KGHSH and LQKENI. CDR3 residues: CASSAPGAQETQYF. The DNA of the CDR3 is TGTGCCAGCTCTGCTCCAGGGGCCCAAGAGACCCAGTACTTC. Full variable domain (missing parts from reference TRBV18 and TRBJ2-5): NAGVMQNPRHLVRRRGQEARLRCSPMKGHSHVYWYRQLPEEGLKFMVYLQKENIIDESGMPKERFSAEFPKEGPSILRIQQVVRGDSAAYFCASSAPGAQETQYFGPGTRLLVL.

A single count supports this clone. The V gene is TRBV9, the J gene TRBJ2-5; 8 nucleotides agree with TRBD2. The CDR3 consists of 15 residues. J lost 5 bases, V lost 1 base, and 7 bases had no gene match. Germline CDR1 reads SGDLS; CDR2 reads YYNGEE. CDR3 protein: CASSVNAGGRETQYF. Written as DNA, the CDR3 is TGTGCCAGCAGCGTAAACGCGGGGGGCCGGGAGACCCAGTACTTC.

The chain combines TRBV19 with TRBJ1-5; the match to TRBD1 covers 9 bases. Per the germline V gene, CDR1 is LNHDA and CDR2 is SQIVND (reference sequence). CDR3 size: 20 residues. V was pared by 5 bases and J by 3 bases, with 20 bases of the junction left unmatched. The CDR3 protein is CASSPLIKITGGAFNQPQHF. The DNA of the CDR3 is TGTGCCAGTAGTCCACTAATTAAGATTACAGGGGGCGCATTCAATCAGCCCCAGCATTTT.

The V gene is TRBV5-1, the J gene TRBJ2-5, with 13 bases that match TRBD2. The germline V gene has CDR1 SGHRS and CDR2 YFSETQ. This CDR3 comprises 16 residues. Trimming took 1 base from V and 4 from J; bases not matched to a gene: 4. The CDR3 is CASSLTSGGAGETQYF. The CDR3, as DNA: TGCGCCAGCAGCTTGACTAGCGGGGGGGCCGGAGAGACCCAGTACTTC.

The V and J genes are TRBV19 and TRBJ2-7; D not resolved. The CDR3 is made up of 13 amino acids. Germline CDR1 is LNHDA and CDR2 is SQIVND (reference sequence). The V end lost 5 bases, the J end lost 3 bases, and 11 bases lay between the germline ends. CDR3: CASSRKTGYEQYV. CDR3 DNA sequence: TGTGCCAGTAGTCGTAAAACGGGCTACGAGCAGTACGTC.

This clone was seen a handful of times. The gene calls are TRBV6-4 and TRBJ1-1, with 12 positions matching TRBD1. The V gene end was trimmed by 3 bases and the J gene end by 1 base; junction bases not matched to a gene: 15. The CDR3 length is 20 residues. Germline V gives CDR1 MRHNA, CDR2 SNTAGT. As DNA, the CDR3 is TGTGCCAGCAGTGATTGTGCTATCGGGACAGGGGGCTTTTGGAACACTGAAGCTTTCTTT. Its translation: CASSDCAIGTGGFWNTEAFF.

This clone has only a few counts. The chain employs TRBV9 and TRBJ1-3, with D unresolved. Per germline, CDR1 SGDLS and CDR2 YYNGEE. Trimming cost V 0 bases and J 0 bases, with 10 bases left between them. The CDR3 sequence is 16 residues long. The CDR3 loop is CASSVGHTLSGNTIYF. In DNA, the CDR3 is TGTGCCAGCAGCGTAGGACATACCCTCTCTGGAAACACCATATATTTT.

V gene TRBV15 combines with J gene TRBJ2-3; D is uncertain. V lost 1 base and J lost 5, with 10 bases in between. Germline assignment: CDR1 LNHNV and CDR2 YYDKDF (reference sequence). This CDR3 is 14 amino acids long. CDR3 residues: CATSRARYEDTQYF. The CDR3 DNA follows: TGTGCCACCAGCAGAGCTAGGTACGAAGATACGCAGTATTTT.

The CDR3 is CASSQKQGLSTEAFF. The CDR3 DNA reads as TGTGCCAGCTCACAGAAACAGGGTTTATCGACTGAAGCTTTCTTT. The chain joins TRBV18 to TRBJ1-1; maybe TRBD1 (6 bases). V lost 4 bases and J lost 5, with 17 bases in between. The CDR3 totals 15 residues. Germline CDR1 is KGHSH and CDR2 is LQKENI.

This chain connects TRBV5-4 to TRBJ1-5; perhaps TRBD1 as D (6 bases). This CDR3 contains 14 residues. Trimming left V 0 bases short and J 9 bases short, with 13 bases between. CDR1 and CDR2 (germline): SGHNT, YYREEE (reference sequence). CDR3 loop: CASSLGTVAGPQHF. For the CDR3, the DNA is TGTGCCAGCAGCTTGGGGACAGTCGCGGGGCCCCAGCATTTT.

CDR3 protein: CASSSQGDTMAGNTIYF. CDR3 nucleotides: TGCGCCAGCAGCTCCCAAGGGGACACCATGGCTGGAAACACCATATATTTT. The chain joins TRBV4-1 to TRBJ1-3; possibly TRBD1 for D (6 bases). Trimming took 5 bases from V and 2 from J, leaving 19 bases between them. This CDR3 is built from 17 residues. CDR1 is MGHRA and CDR2 is YSYEKL in the germline V gene.

The chain has TRBV6-4 and TRBJ1-3, with D tentatively TRBD1 (5 bases). V lost 7 bases, J lost 8 bases, and 18 bases lay in between. CDR3 size: 14 residues. Germline V gives CDR1 MRHNA, CDR2 SNTAGT. CDR3 sequence (DNA): TGTGCCAGCACCCGGGGGGGGTGTTTGTACACCATATATTTT. As protein: CASTRGGCLYTIYF.

CDR3 sequence: CAISESYSYTEAFF. The CDR3 DNA is TGTGCCATCAGTGAGTCTTACAGTTACACTGAAGCTTTCTTT. The chain couples TRBV10-3 to TRBJ1-1; no definite D call. Germline V gene lookup returns CDR1 ENHRY and CDR2 SYGVKD. The CDR3 contains 14 residues. V lost 0 bases and J lost 3, with 8 bases in between.

This clone showed up just a few times. The CDR3: CASSQDNRNTEAFF. The CDR3 DNA is TGCGCCAGCAGCCAAGATAACAGGAACACTGAAGCTTTCTTT. The chain has TRBV4-1 and TRBJ1-1; D unclear. The V end was cut by 0 bases, the J end by 1 base, with 6 bases between. This CDR3 contains 14 residues. CDR1 and CDR2 (germline): MGHRA, YSYEKL.

This sequence joins TRBV18 and TRBJ2-7; 7 bases match TRBD1. The CDR3 extends over 15 amino acids. Germline loops: CDR1 KGHSH, CDR2 LQKENI. V trimming: 6 bases; J trimming: 2 bases; junction bases outside the gene matches: 10. The CDR3 loop is CASSPPDRAPYEQYF. Written as DNA, the CDR3 is TGTGCCAGCTCTCCTCCCGACAGGGCACCCTACGAGCAGTACTTC. Full variable domain (remainder filled in from reference TRBV18 and TRBJ2-7): NAGVMQNPRHLVRRRGQEARLRCSPMKGHSHVYWYRQLPEEGLKFMVYLQKENIIDESGMPKERFSAEFPKEGPSILRIQQVVRGDSAAYFCASSPPDRAPYEQYFGPGTRLTVT.

The chain recombines TRBV19 with TRBJ1-3; TRBD1 is a possible D gene (6 bases). The CDR3 runs to 14 residues. Germline CDR1 is LNHDA and CDR2 is SQIVND (reference sequence). V was clipped by 7 bases and J by 2 bases, with 12 bases between them. CDR3 region: CASKEAGAGNTIYF. CDR3 coding DNA: TGTGCCAGTAAGGAGGCAGGGGCTGGAAACACCATATATTTT. The entire variable domain, with the rest obtained from reference TRBV19 and TRBJ1-3, is as follows: DGGITQSPKYLFRKEGQNVTLSCEQNLNHDAMYWYRQDPGQGLRLIYYSQIVNDFQKGDIAEGYSVSREKKESFPLTVTSAQKNPTAFYLCASKEAGAGNTIYFGEGSWLTVV.